A selection of T cell receptor beta chains follows, all from one sample in a study of blood T cells in healthy people across ages. TCRdb analysed the 5' RACE reads with MiXCR anew, one entry per CDR3 protein. Found here are around 1.5 million distinct CDR3 sequences, about 31% of them singletons; the top ten hold around 10%. The specimen was blood. The receptors were sampled from a woman aged 30 to 39 in good health. CDR3s include the opening cysteine and the closing phenylalanine or tryptophan. A D gene is named only where the DNA matches it firmly. Expanded clones get a size class; other rows say once, few or many, or leave the size out.

d_call j_call v_call clone_size cdr3_nt cdr3_aa
TRBD1 TRBJ1-1 TRBV18 - TGTGCTAGCTCACCCCCGGGAGGACAGGGGAACACTGAAGCTTTCTTT CASSPPGGQGNTEAFF
TRBD2 TRBJ2-5 TRBV2 - TGTGCCAGCAACCAGGGATGGGCTAGCGGGGGTCTCCGTCAAGAGACCCAGTACTTC CASNQGWASGGLRQETQYF
- TRBJ1-2 TRBV20-1 - TGCAGTGCTAGAGATACCACCTGGTATGGCTATACCTTC CSARDTTWYGYTF
- TRBJ2-7 TRBV15 - TGTGCCACCAGCAAAGGGGGAGGGTTCGAGCAGTACTTC CATSKGGGFEQYF
- TRBJ1-5 TRBV19 many TGTGCCAGTAGCATAGGGGTTTATAGCAATCAGCCCCAGCATTTT CASSIGVYSNQPQHF
- TRBJ2-7 TRBV4-1 few TGCGCCAGCAGCCTCCTGACTGGCGTTGGCGGATACGAGCAGTACTTC CASSLLTGVGGYEQYF
TRBD2 TRBJ2-7 TRBV11-2 - TGTGCCAGCAGCTTAGGAGCGGGAGGCTACAATGAGCAGTACTTC CASSLGAGGYNEQYF
- TRBJ1-1 TRBV9 - TGTGCCAGCAGCGTAGATGGGAAGGGGAACACTGAAGCTTTCTTT CASSVDGKGNTEAFF
TRBD2 TRBJ2-1 TRBV4-1 - TGCGCCAGCAGCCAAGGGCTGCGGGGGGCCTTGTGGAATGAGCAGTTCTTC CASSQGLRGALWNEQFF
- TRBJ1-1 TRBV15 - TGTGCCACCAGCAGAGCAACCGGGGTGAACACTGAAGCTTTCTTT CATSRATGVNTEAFF
- TRBJ2-3 TRBV29-1 - TGCAGCGTTGAAGGACAGCCCCAAACAGATACGCAGTATTTT CSVEGQPQTDTQYF
- TRBJ1-1 TRBV5-1 - TGCGCCAGCAGCTCCCCGGAGGGGGAGGACACTGAAGCTTTCTTT CASSSPEGEDTEAFF
- TRBJ2-2 TRBV3-1 - TGTGCCAGCAGCCAACGGGAGAACACCGGGGAGCTGTTTTTT CASSQRENTGELFF
- TRBJ2-3 TRBV20-1 - TGCAGTGCTAGCGACAGCGTCCGGGCAGATACGCAGTATTTT CSASDSVRADTQYF
- TRBJ2-3 TRBV7-9 few TGTGCCAGCAGCCCTAGTAATGGGTTGGCAGATACGCAGTATTTT CASSPSNGLADTQYF
- TRBJ2-7 TRBV7-9 many TGTGCCAGCCGGCCCCCGGGAACCAAATACGAGCAGTACTTC CASRPPGTKYEQYF
TRBD1 TRBJ2-2 TRBV27 few TGTGCCAGCAGTTCAACAGGGGGCGGTGCAGGGGAGCTGTTTTTT CASSSTGGGAGELFF
- TRBJ2-1 TRBV21-1 - TGTGCCAGCACATTAGCGGGAGGCACCCACAATGAGCAGTTCTTC CASTLAGGTHNEQFF
- TRBJ1-6 TRBV7-9 once TGTGCCAGCAGCCCCCGCTGGGGGGGTTCTGGGTCACCCCTCCACTTT CASSPRWGGSGSPLHF
- TRBJ1-4 TRBV7-9 - TGTGCCAGCAGCTTAGCGGGCGGGACAACTAATGAAAAACTGTTTTTT CASSLAGGTTNEKLFF
- TRBJ2-5 TRBV12-3/TRBV12-4 - TGTGCCAGCAGTTTGGTCCCTGTCTGGGGCCTCAGGGAAGAGACCCAGTACTTC CASSLVPVWGLREETQYF
TRBD1 TRBJ1-2 TRBV7-9 few TGTGCCAGCATAGACAGGGAATCGGGCTACACCTTC CASIDRESGYTF
- TRBJ2-1 TRBV29-1 many TGCAGCGGTAGCGGCCGCTCCTACAATGAGCAGTTCTTC CSGSGRSYNEQFF
- TRBJ2-7 TRBV3-1 - TGTGCCAGCAGCCCGGGGCCAGAGTACAATGAGCAGTACTTC CASSPGPEYNEQYF
- TRBJ2-7 TRBV3-1 few TGTGCCAGCAGCCAAGGCAAGTACGAGCAGTACTTC CASSQGKYEQYF
TRBD2 TRBJ2-3 TRBV3-1 few TGTGCCAGCAGCCAAGAGGGTAGCGGGAGGGCCCGAGTTTATACGCAGTATTTT CASSQEGSGRARVYTQYF
- TRBJ2-1 TRBV28 - TGTACCAGCAGCGTAGGGAAATCCTACAATGAGCAGTTCTTC CTSSVGKSYNEQFF
- TRBJ1-4 TRBV20-1 - TGCAGTGCTAGGACCCAGACCCGTTCAAGCGAAAAACTGTTTTTT CSARTQTRSSEKLFF
TRBD1 TRBJ2-5 TRBV7-9 - TGTGCCAGCAGCTTAGCGCGGACAGGACCTCTGGAGACCCAGTACTTC CASSLARTGPLETQYF
- TRBJ2-3 TRBV7-9 - TGTGCCAGCAGCTTTCTAGCCCAAGATACGCAGTATTTT CASSFLAQDTQYF
- TRBJ1-6 TRBV25-1 - TGTGCCAGCAGAAGAATGGGGGGGTCCTCACCCCTCCACTTT CASRRMGGSSPLHF
TRBD1 TRBJ1-5 TRBV12-3/TRBV12-4 - TGTGCCAGCAGAGGACAGGGACGCCAGCCCCAGCATTTT CASRGQGRQPQHF
- TRBJ1-1 TRBV27 - TGTGCCAGCAGCCCGAGTCTCCGCACTGAAGCTTTCTTT CASSPSLRTEAFF
- TRBJ2-7 TRBV2 - TGTGCCAGCAGTGAAGAGGTCTACGAGCAGTACTTC CASSEEVYEQYF
- TRBJ1-2 TRBV29-1 - TGCAGCACCCGGGACAATAACTATGGCTACACCTTC CSTRDNNYGYTF
- TRBJ1-2 TRBV2 - TGTGCCAGCAGTACCGTAACGGACGGGTATGGCTACACCTTC CASSTVTDGYGYTF
TRBD2 TRBJ2-5 TRBV4-1 many TGCGCCAGCAGCCAAGAAGCGGGGGGCCACCAAGAGACCCAGTACTTC CASSQEAGGHQETQYF
- TRBJ1-1 TRBV18 - TGTGCCAGCTCACCAAGGCCGGGGAAAGGGTCCCGAGTGAGGAGTGAAGCTTTCTTT CASSPRPGKGSRVRSEAFF
TRBD1 TRBJ2-6 TRBV5-1 few TGCGCCAGCAGCTTGGGGCAGGGGGCCGCCAGCTCTGGGGCCAACGTCCTGACTTTC CASSLGQGAASSGANVLTF
- TRBJ2-3 TRBV27 - TGTGCCAGCAGCGTCGGCTGGGGAACTGGACCCCGCAGTACAGATACGCAGTATTTT CASSVGWGTGPRSTDTQYF
- TRBJ2-7 TRBV5-6 many TGTGCCAGCAGCCCCCCGGGGGTTCGAGAGCAGTACTTC CASSPPGVREQYF
TRBD2 TRBJ2-7 TRBV19 - TGTGCCAGTAGGGGGACTAGCGGGGATTACGAGCAGTACTTC CASRGTSGDYEQYF
- TRBJ2-1 TRBV20-1 - TGCAGTGCTAGAGATTATTCGGGTGAGCAGTTCTTC CSARDYSGEQFF
- TRBJ2-7 TRBV2 - TGTGCCAGCAGCCGCGGACAGCCCGTGGCCCACGAGCAGTACTTC CASSRGQPVAHEQYF
- TRBJ1-1 TRBV7-8 - TGTGCCAGCAGCTTATTTGCTGGGACAGAAGCTTTCTTT CASSLFAGTEAFF
- TRBJ2-7 TRBV29-1 many TGCAGTGCCGGAAGGGGGACCTCCTCCTACGAGCAGTACTTC CSAGRGTSSYEQYF
- TRBJ2-7 TRBV3-1 few TGTGCCAGCAGCCAAGATTTCGGGGTTTCCTACTCCTACGAGCAGTACTTC CASSQDFGVSYSYEQYF
TRBD1 TRBJ1-6 TRBV28 - TGTGCCAGCAGTTCCTGGGGGACAGTATATTCACCCCTCCACTTT CASSSWGTVYSPLHF
TRBD2 TRBJ2-3 TRBV13 - TGTGCCAGCCGCGGCGGGAGATCAGATACGCAGTATTTT CASRGGRSDTQYF
- TRBJ2-2 TRBV7-2 once TGTGCCAGCAGCTTAGTACCGCGGGGGCCCGGGGAGCTGTTTTTT CASSLVPRGPGELFF
- TRBJ2-5 TRBV6-2/TRBV6-3 many TGTGCCAGCAGCGAGACCGGGACTCGGGGGGAGACCCAGTACTTC CASSETGTRGETQYF
- TRBJ2-5 TRBV20-1 many TGCAGTGCTACCTCCGGGGGGCTCCAAGAGACCCAGTACTTC CSATSGGLQETQYF
TRBD2 TRBJ2-6 TRBV10-3 - TGTGCCATCAGAGGAGAAGCGGGAGGGTCTGGGGCCAACGTCCTGACTTTC CAIRGEAGGSGANVLTF
TRBD1 TRBJ1-1 TRBV27 once TGTGCCAGCAGCTCACCCGTGGACAGGGGAGAAGCTTTCTTT CASSSPVDRGEAFF
- TRBJ2-3 TRBV13 - TGTGCCAGCAGCTTAGAGACGGACCCCACAGATACGCAGTATTTT CASSLETDPTDTQYF